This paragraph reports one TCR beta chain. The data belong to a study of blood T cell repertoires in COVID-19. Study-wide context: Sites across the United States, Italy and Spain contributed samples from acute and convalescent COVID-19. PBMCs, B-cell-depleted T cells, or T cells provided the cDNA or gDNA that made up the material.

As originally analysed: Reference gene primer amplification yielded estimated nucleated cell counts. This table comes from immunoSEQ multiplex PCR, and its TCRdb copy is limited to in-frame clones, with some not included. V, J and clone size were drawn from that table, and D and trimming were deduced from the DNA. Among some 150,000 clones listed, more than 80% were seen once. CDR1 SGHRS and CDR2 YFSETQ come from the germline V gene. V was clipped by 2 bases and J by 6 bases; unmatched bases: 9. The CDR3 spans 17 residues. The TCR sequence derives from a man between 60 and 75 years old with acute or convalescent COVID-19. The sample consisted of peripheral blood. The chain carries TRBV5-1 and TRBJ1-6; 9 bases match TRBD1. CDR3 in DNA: TGCGCCAGCAGCTTTGGTGTGGCGGGACAGGGTAATTCACCCCTCCACTTT. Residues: CASSFGVAGQGNSPLHF. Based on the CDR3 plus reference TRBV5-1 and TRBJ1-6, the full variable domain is KAGVTQTPRYLIKTRGQQVTLSCSPISGHRSVSWYQQTPGQGLQFLFEYFSETQRNKGNFPGRFSGRQFSNSRSEMNVSTLELGDSALYLCASSFGVAGQGNSPLHFGNGTRLTVT.